The 19 T cell receptor beta chains in this list originate from one sample, sequenced in a study of technical replicates of blood from several donors. Generated by immunoSEQ multiplex PCR, the TCRdb table keeps only in-frame clones and is missing some. The table includes 75,000 to 100,000 clones, approximately 94% detected once. The source material was T cells isolated from PBMCs. These receptor sequences come from a human donor in good health.

The chain carries TRBV19 and TRBJ2-7; no firm D call. The V end was cut by 2 bases, the J end by 2 bases, with 10 bases between. CDR1 and CDR2 (germline): LNHDA, SQIVND (reference sequence). The CDR3 is made up of 14 amino acids. The CDR3 sequence: CASSISLSTYEQYF. In DNA form, the CDR3 reads TGTGCCAGTAGTATAAGCCTTTCCACCTACGAGCAGTACTTC.

The chain combines TRBV28 with TRBJ2-3; D may be TRBD2 (6 bases). The CDR3 contains 15 residues. Trimming shortened V by 3 bases and J by 0 bases, and 10 bases separated the two germline ends. Germline V gene data show CDR1 as MDHEN and CDR2 as SYDVKM. CDR3 sequence: CASSLQGTSTDTQYF. In DNA form, the CDR3 reads TGTGCCAGCAGTTTGCAAGGGACTAGCACAGATACGCAGTATTTT.

The gene calls are TRBV6-1 and TRBJ2-7, with 9 nucleotides matching TRBD2. The CDR3 loop spans 17 amino acids. After removal of 2 bases from V and 3 bases from J, the junction contained 11 bases not matched to a gene. Germline V gives CDR1 MNHNS, CDR2 SASEGT. Here the CDR3 reads CASSETPHSGGYYEQYF. Written as DNA, the CDR3 is TGTGCCAGCAGTGAAACACCCCATAGCGGGGGTTACTACGAGCAGTACTTC.

The V call is TRBV28, the J call TRBJ2-1; 7 positions match TRBD1. This CDR3 spans 16 amino acids. CDR1 and CDR2 from the germline V gene are MDHEN and SYDVKM. Trimming removed 7 bases from V and 7 bases from J; junction bases left unmatched: 16. The CDR3 DNA follows: TGTGCCAGCAACAGGGGCGGGTACTCCACCCCAAATGAGCAGTTCTTC. Translated, it gives CASNRGGYSTPNEQFF.

Notes on this clone: Its ends do not fully match the called genes, so a read error is possible. In DNA form, the CDR3 reads TGTGCTAGCAGCTCCATAAAAGGGGCTGCAGATACGCAGTATTTT. Translating gives CASSSIKGAADTQYF. V is TRBV7-7 and J is TRBJ2-3; possible D gene TRBD1, 5 bases. CDR1 and CDR2 from the germline V gene are SSHAT and FNYEAQ (reference sequence). The CDR3 runs to 15 residues.

The chain uses TRBV10-2 and TRBJ2-5; 7 positions match TRBD1. The germline V gene encodes CDR1 WSHSY and CDR2 SAAADI. This CDR3 is built from 16 residues. After removal of 3 bases from V and 1 base from J, the junction contained 8 bases not matched to a gene. CDR3 loop: CASSEPTGSAQETQYF. The CDR3, as DNA: TGCGCCAGCAGTGAACCGACAGGGTCGGCCCAAGAGACCCAGTACTTC.

J is TRBJ1-1 and V is TRBV30, with D possibly TRBD1 on 6 matching bases. This CDR3 has 13 amino acids. Deletions cut 7 bases from V and 7 bases from J, with 19 bases between. Germline V gene data show CDR1 as GTSNPN and CDR2 as SVGIG (reference sequence). The CDR3 nucleotides are TGTGCCTTGCTCTCTGGGGGCCAGTTTGAAGCTTTCTTT. Its translation: CALLSGGQFEAFF.

This clone was counted a single time. The chain employs TRBV27 and TRBJ2-3; 10 nucleotides agree with TRBD2. The CDR3 is 18 residues long. Trimming took 5 bases from V and 0 from J; bases not matched to a gene: 11. The V gene's germline CDR1 is MNHEY and CDR2 SMNVEV (reference sequence). The DNA for the CDR3 is TGTGCCAGCAGTCGTCGTACTGGGACTAGCGTTAGCACAGATACGCAGTATTTT. Its translation is CASSRRTGTSVSTDTQYF.

Details on this clone: Other DNA sequences within the sample encode an identical CDR3. The V and J genes are TRBV5-1 and TRBJ2-7, with D perhaps matching TRBD1 (6 bases). The CDR3 consists of 14 residues. The V gene lost 3 bases and the J gene lost 3 bases, with 13 bases spanning the gap. Germline values: CDR1 SGHRS, CDR2 YFSETQ. CDR3 protein: CASSWTGTSYEQYF. The CDR3 DNA follows: TGCGCCAGCAGCTGGACCGGGACAAGCTACGAGCAGTACTTC.

The genes are TRBV7-8 and TRBJ2-3, with 8 bases identical to TRBD2. The length of the CDR3 is 21 residues. Germline V gives CDR1 SGHVS, CDR2 FQNEAQ. The V gene end was trimmed by 3 bases and the J gene end by 1 base; junction bases not matched to a gene: 21. The CDR3 nucleotides read TGTGCCAGCAGCTTCCCTCCCGGGGGGGAACCGAGCCAGACACGCACAGATACGCAGTATTTT. Protein: CASSFPPGGEPSQTRTDTQYF.

This clone appeared a single time. The chain uses TRBV9 and TRBJ1-1; D gene uncertain. V lost 0 bases and J lost 0, with 30 bases in between. The CDR3 sequence is 22 residues long. Germline CDR1 is SGDLS and CDR2 is YYNGEE. CDR3 sequence (DNA): TGTGCCAGCAGCGTAGCTACCGGGGTGTTTGGTCGAAGTGGGATTATGAACACTGAAGCTTTCTTT. Translating gives CASSVATGVFGRSGIMNTEAFF.

V and J are TRBV28 and TRBJ2-3; possible D gene TRBD2, 6 bases. The V and J ends lost 7 bases and 5 bases respectively, with 22 bases between them. The CDR3 covers 16 residues. Per the germline V gene, CDR1 is MDHEN and CDR2 is SYDVKM. The CDR3 region has the DNA TGTGCCAGCACCAGAATACAATCCGGGAGCCGAGATACGCAGTATTTT. Translated: CASTRIQSGSRDTQYF. Filled out from reference TRBV28 and TRBJ2-3, the complete variable domain reads DVKVTQSSRYLVKRTGEKVFLECVQDMDHENMFWYRQDPGLGLRLIYFSYDVKMKEKGDIPEGYSVSREKKERFSLILESASTNQTSMYLCASTRIQSGSRDTQYFGPGTRLTVL.

This chain joins TRBV5-4 and TRBJ2-1; 10 positions agree with TRBD2. In germline, CDR1 is SGHNT, CDR2 YYREEE (reference sequence). Trimming took 5 bases from V and 6 from J; bases not matched to a gene: 14. The CDR3 sequence is 17 residues long. CDR3 in DNA: TGTGCCAGCAGACTGAGCGGGGGGGCCTTCGGATCCAATGAGCAGTTCTTC. Translating gives CASRLSGGAFGSNEQFF.

This chain connects TRBV19 to TRBJ2-1; 14 nucleotides line up with TRBD2. Trimming took 5 bases from V and 10 from J; bases not matched to a gene: 10. Germline V lookup: CDR1 LNHDA, CDR2 SQIVND (reference sequence). CDR3 length: 16 residues. CDR3 nucleotides: TGTGCCAGTAGTGCGCCCGGGACTAGCGGGAGACGCGAGCAGTTCTTC. It codes for CASSAPGTSGRREQFF.

The chain has TRBV6-6 and TRBJ2-7; 7 positions agree with TRBD1. The CDR3 contains 16 residues. Germline CDR1 reads MNHNY; CDR2 reads SVGAGI (reference sequence). Unmatched junction bases numbered 6, after V lost 0 bases and J lost 1 base. CDR3 residues: CASSYSHPGGSYEQYF. CDR3 coding DNA: TGTGCCAGCAGTTACTCACATCCAGGGGGTTCCTACGAGCAGTACTTC.

This rearrangement joins TRBV28 to TRBJ1-1; TRBD1 might be the D (5 bases). V was trimmed by 6 bases and J by 5 bases, leaving 19 bases between them. This CDR3 has 15 residues. In germline, CDR1 is MDHEN, CDR2 SYDVKM. The CDR3 nucleotides read TGTGCCAGCAGGGGGGGGATAGGAGGAAATACTGAAGCTTTCTTT. Its protein is CASRGGIGGNTEAFF.

CDR3 bases: TGCGCCAGCAGCTTGGATGTTATTAGGGAGGGGGAGACCCAGTACTTC. The encoded protein is CASSLDVIREGETQYF. The J gene is TRBJ2-5, the V gene TRBV5-1; 7 bases are shared with TRBD2. The germline V gene has CDR1 SGHRS and CDR2 YFSETQ. J was trimmed by 5 bases and V by 0 bases; bases with no gene match: 10. The CDR3 sequence is 16 residues long. The entire variable domain, with the rest obtained from reference TRBV5-1 and TRBJ2-5, is as follows: KAGVTQTPRYLIKTRGQQVTLSCSPISGHRSVSWYQQTPGQGLQFLFEYFSETQRNKGNFPGRFSGRQFSNSRSEMNVSTLELGDSALYLCASSLDVIREGETQYFGPGTRLLVL.

The V gene is TRBV7-9, the J gene TRBJ1-1, with a weak D call TRBD1 (6 bases). The germline CDR1 and CDR2 sequences are SEHNR and FQNEAQ (reference sequence). V lost 3 bases to trimming and J lost 0 bases, with 11 bases between them. CDR3 length: 15 amino acids. The CDR3 sequence is CASSLGHLMNTEAFF. The CDR3 DNA sequence: TGTGCCAGCAGCTTGGGACACCTTATGAACACTGAAGCTTTCTTT.

The rearrangement joins TRBV9 to TRBJ1-6; D is perhaps TRBD1 (5 bases). CDR3 length equals 15 residues. The V gene's germline CDR1 is SGDLS and CDR2 YYNGEE. V lost 0 bases and J 10 bases, leaving 14 bases between the germline ends. The CDR3 DNA is TGTGCCAGCAGCGTAGGATGGGGGGAGCAATCACCCCTCCACTTT. Amino acids: CASSVGWGEQSPLHF.